This entry lists 6 T cell receptor beta chains sequenced from one sample in a study of T-cell reconstitution after alpha-beta-depleted transplantation in children. Unique molecular identifiers were built into the TCRbeta library. TCRdb reprocessed the PCR reads with MiXCR, giving one entry per CDR3 protein. The repertoire includes about a million distinct CDR3 sequences, about 26% of them detected once, and roughly 30% sits in the top ten. Sequences were derived from PBMCs, mostly from graft donor cells, sampled 360 days after TCRalphabeta/CD19-depleted stem cell transplant. All receptors come from a boy under three years old who had a stem cell transplant for SCID, so the T cells may come from the graft donor.

This clonotype was counted a few times. The chain uses TRBV4-3 and TRBJ1-2, with D perhaps TRBD1 (6 bases). With 3 bases removed from V and 1 base from J, the gap between germline ends came to 12 bases. Germline V gene data show CDR1 as LGHNA and CDR2 as YSLEER. The CDR3 is 15 residues long. This CDR3 reads CASSQGIQGNYGYTF. The DNA of the CDR3 is TGCGCCAGCAGCCAGGGTATACAGGGTAACTATGGCTACACCTTC.

This chain joins TRBV27 and TRBJ2-7; 7 nucleotides match TRBD1. Germline CDR1 MNHEY, CDR2 SMNVEV (reference sequence). J gave up 3 bases and V 5 bases, and 13 bases lay outside the gene matches. The CDR3 is 16 amino acids. The chain's CDR3 is CASSPNRGPNFYEQYF. The CDR3 coding sequence is TGTGCCAGCAGTCCCAACAGGGGACCAAACTTCTACGAGCAGTACTTC.

This clonotype was seen a few times. V is TRBV5-1 and J is TRBJ2-7; D perhaps matches TRBD1 (5 bases). Trimming removed 1 base from V and 1 base from J, with 9 bases in between. CDR1 is SGHRS and CDR2 is YFSETQ in the germline V gene. This CDR3 is built from 14 residues. As DNA, the CDR3 is TGCGCCAGCAGCTTGCAGACAGAGTCCTACGAGCAGTACTTC. Protein sequence: CASSLQTESYEQYF.

A few counts support this clonotype. The chain is built from TRBV7-2 and TRBJ2-7; D is unclear. Germline CDR1 SGHTA, CDR2 FQGNSA. The CDR3 has 14 amino acids. Trimming took off 5 bases at V and 3 bases at J, with 14 bases between the two ends. CDR3 protein: CASSATSPYYEQYF. For the CDR3, the DNA is TGTGCCAGCAGCGCGACCTCCCCCTACTACGAGCAGTACTTC.

There are many counts of this clonotype. This rearrangement joins TRBV12-3 or TRBV12-4 to TRBJ1-3, with TRBD1 as a possible D gene (6 bases). The CDR3 has 14 amino acids. V lost 6 bases and J 9 bases, leaving 18 bases between the germline ends. CDR3 in amino acids: CASRPTGGLSTIYF. For the CDR3, the DNA is TGTGCCAGCAGACCCACCGGGGGGCTAAGCACCATATATTTT.

This clonotype was detected a few times. This rearrangement joins TRBV20-1 to TRBJ1-6; D is perhaps TRBD1 (5 bases). The V end was cut by 6 bases, the J end by 5 bases, with 14 bases between. This CDR3 has 14 residues. CDR1 and CDR2 (germline): DFQATT, SNEGSKA (reference sequence). This CDR3 is CSAPRQTDNSPLHF. The CDR3 DNA reads as TGCAGTGCCCCGCGACAGACCGATAATTCACCCCTCCACTTT.